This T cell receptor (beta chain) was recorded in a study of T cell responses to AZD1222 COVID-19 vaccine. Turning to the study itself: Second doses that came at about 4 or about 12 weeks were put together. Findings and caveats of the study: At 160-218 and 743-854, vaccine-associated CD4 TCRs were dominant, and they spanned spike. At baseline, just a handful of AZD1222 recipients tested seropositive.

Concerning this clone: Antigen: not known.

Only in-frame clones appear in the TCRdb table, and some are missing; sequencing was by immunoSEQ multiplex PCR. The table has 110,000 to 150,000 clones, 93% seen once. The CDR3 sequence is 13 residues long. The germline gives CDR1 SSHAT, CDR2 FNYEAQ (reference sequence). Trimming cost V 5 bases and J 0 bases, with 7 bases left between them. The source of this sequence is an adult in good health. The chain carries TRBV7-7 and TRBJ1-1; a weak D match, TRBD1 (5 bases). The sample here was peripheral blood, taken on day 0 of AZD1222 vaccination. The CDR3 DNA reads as TGTGCCAGCAGCACAGGCTTGAACACTGAAGCTTTCTTT. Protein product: CASSTGLNTEAFF. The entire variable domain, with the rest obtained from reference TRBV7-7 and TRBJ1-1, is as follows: GAGVSQSPRYKVTKRGQDVTLRCDPISSHATLYWYQQALGQGPEFLTYFNYEAQPDKSGLPSDRFSAERPEGSISTLTIQRTEQRDSAMYRCASSTGLNTEAFFGQGTRLTVV.